This TCR beta chain was documented in a study of blood T cell repertoires in COVID-19. Study overall: COVID-19 samples from acute and convalescent phases originated in the United States, Italy and Spain. Nucleic acid was either cDNA or gDNA, and it came from T cells, B-cell-depleted T cells, or PBMCs.

The CDR3 is 14 residues long. The V end was cut by 7 bases, the J end by 5 bases, with 20 bases between. Germline-derived CDR1 and CDR2 are SQVTM and ANQGSEA. This clone appeared a single time. Authors' processing steps: Estimated nucleated cell counts came from reference gene primer amplification. The assay was immunoSEQ multiplex PCR, and TCRdb's table has in-frame clones only and misses some. V, J and clone size are taken as reported in that table, and D and trimming were inferred from the DNA itself. The data contain some 40,000 clones, about 92% of them singletons. Seattle participants joined during active infection and were tracked over time.

The source is a man aged 50-60 years with COVID-19, enrolled during active disease. Source material: peripheral blood. This chain connects TRBV29-1 to TRBJ1-2, with D possibly matching TRBD1 (5 bases). The CDR3 loop is CSACEGEVGYGYTF. CDR3 in DNA: TGCAGCGCCTGCGAAGGGGAAGTCGGATATGGCTACACCTTC.